Following are 29 T cell receptor beta chains from one sample sequenced in a study of T cells in localized non-small cell lung cancer (dated by TCRdb to 2020 to 2022). Library preparation employed the immunoSEQ multiplex PCR assay. This immuneACCESS table, as held by TCRdb, lists in-frame sequences with V and J called but not all clones. Of the missing ones, under half trace to an unresolved V gene in checked studies; the others have no known cause. This sample holds about 53,000 clones; over 80% were observed only once. About 18% of the sample is held by the ten biggest clonotypes. Sequences were derived from peripheral blood mononuclear cells, sampled before any cancer treatment. The receptors were gathered from a man aged 40 to 69 with stage III lung adenocarcinoma.

The chain is built from TRBV18 and TRBJ2-1, with D perhaps TRBD1 (5 bases). The CDR3 is 15 residues long. CDR1 and CDR2 from the germline V gene are KGHSH and LQKENI. The V end was cut by 4 bases, the J end by 4 bases, with 14 bases between. The CDR3 DNA reads as TGTGCCAGCTCACTCCCAGGGTACCGATACAATGAGCAGTTCTTC. Amino acids: CASSLPGYRYNEQFF.

The J gene is TRBJ2-3, the V gene TRBV7-3, with D possibly matching TRBD2 (6 bases). Germline assignment: CDR1 SGHTA and CDR2 FQGTGA. V lost 0 bases and J 0 bases, leaving 7 bases between the germline ends. The CDR3 totals 15 residues. For the CDR3, the DNA is TGTGCCAGCAGCTTAACGGGACTTAGCACAGATACGCAGTATTTT. It yields the protein CASSLTGLSTDTQYF.

This clone was detected once. This chain uses TRBV27 with TRBJ1-2; a possible D gene is TRBD1 (5 bases). The CDR3 is 13 amino acids. Looked up from germline, CDR1 is MNHEY and CDR2 is SMNVEV (reference sequence). Trimming left V 8 bases short and J 4 bases short, with 14 bases between. The DNA of the CDR3 is TGTGCCAGCGGGGCTAGACTGACCTATGGCTACACCTTC. This encodes CASGARLTYGYTF.

About this clone: The same CDR3 can be traced to other DNA sequences in this sample. The chain is built from TRBV6-1 and TRBJ1-5; D possibly corresponds to TRBD1 (5 bases). CDR3 length equals 14 residues. V lost 6 bases to trimming and J lost 1 base, with 10 bases between them. Per germline, CDR1 MNHNS and CDR2 SASEGT. The CDR3 nucleotides are TGTGCCAGCAGGGGGGAACAGAGCAATCAGCCCCAGCATTTT. Protein: CASRGEQSNQPQHF.

The chain carries TRBV29-1 and TRBJ2-1, with TRBD1 identical over 10 bases. Germline CDR1 is SQVTM and CDR2 is ANQGSEA. V lost 6 bases, J lost 7 bases, and 6 bases stayed unmatched. The CDR3 covers 13 residues. For the CDR3, the DNA is TGCAGCGTGGGACAGGGGAACTCGAATGAGCAGTTCTTC. It yields the protein CSVGQGNSNEQFF.

The gene calls are TRBV10-2 and TRBJ1-1, with D perhaps TRBD1 (6 bases). V shed 1 base and J shed 1 base, with 16 bases lying between them. The CDR3 length is 17 residues. Germline CDR1 and CDR2: WSHSY and SAAADI. The CDR3, as DNA: TGCGCCAGCAGTGAGTTCGGGTCAGGGGCAACGAACACTGAAGCTTTCTTT. Translating gives CASSEFGSGATNTEAFF.

This rearrangement joins TRBV4-2 to TRBJ2-1; D may be TRBD1 (6 bases). The V gene's germline CDR1 is LGHNA and CDR2 YNFKEQ. V was shortened by 1 base and J by 10 bases, with 11 bases between the two germline ends. The CDR3 runs to 13 residues. The CDR3 region is CASSQVGAPEQFF. CDR3 nucleotides: TGTGCCAGCAGCCAAGTGGGGGCCCCCGAGCAGTTCTTC.

The chain combines TRBV11-2 with TRBJ2-2; D possibly corresponds to TRBD1 (5 bases). This CDR3 comprises 16 residues. The V and J ends lost 0 bases and 3 bases respectively, with 11 bases between them. CDR1 is SGHAT and CDR2 is FQNNGV in the germline V gene. CDR3 nucleotides: TGTGCCAGCAGCTTAGATGGGCAGGGTTACACCGGGGAGCTGTTTTTT. Its protein product is CASSLDGQGYTGELFF.

This rearrangement joins TRBV27 to TRBJ2-7; the D gene could be TRBD1 or TRBD2 (5 bases each). The germline CDR1 and CDR2 sequences are MNHEY and SMNVEV (reference sequence). This CDR3 has 16 residues. V lost 5 bases and J 2 bases, leaving 19 bases between the germline ends. CDR3 sequence (DNA): TGTGCCAGCAGTCCGAACCGGGACGCAGCCCCCTACGAGCAGTACTTC. It specifies CASSPNRDAAPYEQYF.

This rearrangement joins TRBV2 to TRBJ1-2, with no clear D. V lost 7 bases and J lost 4, with 10 bases in between. The CDR3 is 12 amino acids. CDR1 is SNHLY and CDR2 is FYNNEI in the germline V gene. The CDR3 region has the DNA TGTGCCAGCACAGGCCTAGCCTATGGCTACACCTTC. This codes for CASTGLAYGYTF.

The J gene is TRBJ2-2, the V gene TRBV5-5, with a possible D match to TRBD1 (7 bases). Germline assignment: CDR1 SGHKS and CDR2 YYEKEE (reference sequence). There are 14 residues in the CDR3. V shed 0 bases and J shed 9 bases, with 12 bases lying between them. The CDR3 protein is CASSLGQGGRELFF. CDR3 DNA: TGTGCCAGCAGCTTGGGACAGGGAGGAAGGGAGCTGTTTTTT.

The chain combines TRBV25-1 with TRBJ1-4; D is unresolved. The CDR3 is made up of 13 amino acids. CDR1 and CDR2 from the germline V gene are MGHDK and SYGVNS. V was pared by 4 bases and J by 10 bases, with 13 bases between. The CDR3 spells CASSVEGRVKLFF. The CDR3, as DNA: TGTGCCAGCAGTGTGGAGGGTAGGGTAAAACTGTTTTTT.

The rearrangement uses TRBV27 and TRBJ2-1; 14 positions agree with TRBD2. The J segment lost 9 bases and the V segment lost 5 bases, leaving 6 bases of the junction unmatched. Germline CDR1 reads MNHEY; CDR2 reads SMNVEV (reference sequence). The CDR3 loop spans 15 amino acids. In DNA, the CDR3 is TGTGCCAGCAGTCCAGGGACTAGCGGGAGTAGTGAGCAGTTCTTC. Its protein is CASSPGTSGSSEQFF.

CDR3 DNA: TGTGCCAGCAGCGTAGTAAGGGGTGACACTGAAGCTTTCTTT. As protein: CASSVVRGDTEAFF. The chain couples TRBV9 to TRBJ1-1, with D tentatively TRBD1 (5 bases). V was pared by 0 bases and J by 3 bases, with 9 bases between. CDR3 length: 14 amino acids. Germline V gene data show CDR1 as SGDLS and CDR2 as YYNGEE.

In this sample, this clone turned up a few times. The chain joins TRBV30 to TRBJ1-5; weak D call: TRBD1 (5 bases). The germline V gene has CDR1 GTSNPN and CDR2 SVGIG (reference sequence). Trimming stripped 0 bases from V and 0 bases from J, with 12 bases between. The CDR3 consists of 16 residues. CDR3 sequence: CAWSVGGFLSNQPQHF. CDR3 bases: TGTGCCTGGAGTGTCGGGGGTTTCCTTAGCAATCAGCCCCAGCATTTT.

This clone was recorded many times. This chain uses TRBV11-2 with TRBJ1-4, with D perhaps matching TRBD1 (5 bases). V was shortened by 5 bases and J by 0 bases, with 13 bases between the two germline ends. The CDR3 runs to 16 residues. Germline V lookup: CDR1 SGHAT, CDR2 FQNNGV. This chain's CDR3 is CASSVGTVATNEKLFF. The CDR3 nucleotides read TGTGCCAGCAGCGTCGGGACTGTAGCAACTAATGAAAAACTGTTTTTT.

This clone appeared a few times. The V and J genes are TRBV7-9 and TRBJ1-2; 8 bases align to TRBD1. After removal of 1 base from V and 8 bases from J, the junction contained 15 bases not matched to a gene. Germline CDR1 reads SEHNR; CDR2 reads FQNEAQ (reference sequence). This CDR3 region has 17 residues. The CDR3 DNA is TGTGCCAGCAGCTTAGAAGTGACAGGGGCCGTTAGGAGAGGCTACACCTTC. It specifies CASSLEVTGAVRRGYTF.

Turning to this clone: Other nucleotide sequences in the sample specify the same CDR3. The chain carries TRBV19 and TRBJ2-7, with TRBD1 matching 9 bases. V trimming: 6 bases; J trimming: 1 base; junction bases outside the gene matches: 4. Germline CDR1 reads LNHDA; CDR2 reads SQIVND (reference sequence). The CDR3 covers 14 residues. Here the CDR3 reads CASSLGTGSYEQYF. The CDR3, as DNA: TGTGCCAGTAGCCTCGGGACAGGGTCCTACGAGCAGTACTTC. Full variable domain (outside the CDR3, taken from reference TRBV19 and TRBJ2-7): DGGITQSPKYLFRKEGQNVTLSCEQNLNHDAMYWYRQDPGQGLRLIYYSQIVNDFQKGDIAEGYSVSREKKESFPLTVTSAQKNPTAFYLCASSLGTGSYEQYFGPGTRLTVT.

This rearrangement joins TRBV21-1 to TRBJ2-1; the D call in the table, TRBD2, was not verified against the DNA. TRBV21-1 is a known pseudogene. The length of the CDR3 is 17 residues. CDR3 protein: CASSRQGGSGTYNEQFF. CDR3 in DNA: TGTGCCAGCAGCCGCCAAGGAGGTAGCGGAACCTACAATGAGCAGTTCTTC.

The chain carries TRBV2 and TRBJ1-5; tentative D call: TRBD1 (6 bases). CDR1 and CDR2 (germline): SNHLY, FYNNEI. The CDR3 consists of 14 residues. V shed 6 bases and J shed 7 bases, with 16 bases lying between them. The CDR3 sequence is CASSVLQGGQPQHF. The CDR3 region has the DNA TGTGCCAGCAGCGTTCTACAGGGAGGGCAGCCCCAGCATTTT. Complete variable domain (other parts from reference TRBV2 and TRBJ1-5): EPEVTQTPSHQVTQMGQEVILRCVPISNHLYFYWYRQILGQKVEFLVSFYNNEISEKSEIFDDQFSVERPDGSNFTLKIRSTKLEDSAMYFCASSVLQGGQPQHFGDGTRLSIL.

The chain has TRBV30 and TRBJ2-3; D gene uncertain. The CDR3 loop spans 13 amino acids. Germline V gene lookup returns CDR1 GTSNPN and CDR2 SVGIG (reference sequence). With 3 bases removed from V and 6 bases from J, the gap between germline ends came to 13 bases. The CDR3 here is CAWSSFERDTQYF. CDR3 sequence (DNA): TGTGCCTGGAGCTCCTTCGAACGGGATACGCAGTATTTT.

There are many counts of this clone. V gene TRBV7-6 combines with J gene TRBJ2-1, with D tentatively TRBD1 (6 bases). Germline V lookup: CDR1 SGHVS, CDR2 FNYEAQ. The CDR3 loop spans 17 amino acids. The V gene lost 5 bases and the J gene lost 8 bases, with 25 bases spanning the gap. CDR3 coding DNA: TGTGCCAGCAGCCCCCCCCCTCTAGTCCCCAGGGGCGATGAGCAGTTCTTC. Encoded protein: CASSPPPLVPRGDEQFF.

This rearrangement joins TRBV25-1 to TRBJ2-7; 9 bases agree with TRBD1. Germline V lookup: CDR1 MGHDK, CDR2 SYGVNS. This CDR3 has 14 amino acids. V was pared by 6 bases and J by 5 bases, with 8 bases of the junction left unmatched. CDR3 nucleotides: TGTGCCAGCAGCGCCGGGACAGGGTGGAACGAGCAGTACTTC. Amino acid sequence: CASSAGTGWNEQYF.

The gene calls are TRBV28 and TRBJ2-3; TRBD2 matches 13 bases. The CDR3 runs to 15 residues. The junction had 5 bases not matched to a gene; V was cut back by 8 bases and J by 3 bases. The germline CDR1 and CDR2 sequences are MDHEN and SYDVKM. CDR3 nucleotide sequence: TGTGCCAGCCGGACTAGCGGGAGAATGACAGATACGCAGTATTTT. It codes for CASRTSGRMTDTQYF.

The rearrangement links TRBV20-1 to TRBJ2-1; D gene unclear. The CDR3 covers 11 residues. V was cut by 1 base and J by 9 bases, with 7 bases left in between. The germline gives CDR1 DFQATT, CDR2 SNEGSKA (reference sequence). CDR3 DNA sequence: TGCAGTGCTAGAGTCACGGGTGAGCAGTTCTTC. Translated: CSARVTGEQFF.

The chain links TRBV30 to TRBJ2-7; D is unclear. Trimming removed 0 bases at V and 3 bases at J, with 12 bases between. In germline, CDR1 is GTSNPN, CDR2 SVGIG (reference sequence). This CDR3 has 14 residues. The CDR3 nucleotides are TGTGCCTGGAGTGTACGGTATGGGGTCTACGAGCAGTACTTC. Translation: CAWSVRYGVYEQYF.

This chain uses TRBV7-2 with TRBJ2-3; D perhaps matches TRBD2 (6 bases). The CDR3 is 13 amino acids. V lost 10 bases and J lost 4, with 15 bases in between. CDR1 and CDR2 (germline): SGHTA, FQGNSA. The DNA for the CDR3 is TGTGCCACACATCTGGGGGGATCAGATACGCAGTATTTT. It translates to CATHLGGSDTQYF.

The chain links TRBV9 to TRBJ2-2; D is unresolved. There are 14 residues in the CDR3. Germline CDR1 and CDR2: SGDLS and YYNGEE. The V and J ends lost 7 bases and 4 bases respectively, with 14 bases between them. The chain's CDR3 is CASGRAQTTGELFF. The CDR3 coding sequence is TGTGCCAGCGGGCGAGCCCAGACCACCGGGGAGCTGTTTTTT.

The rearrangement uses TRBV5-1 and TRBJ2-1; 11 bases line up with TRBD2. Germline V gene lookup returns CDR1 SGHRS and CDR2 YFSETQ. The CDR3 is 16 amino acids. The V and J ends lost 1 base and 8 bases, in that order; junction bases with no gene match: 8. This CDR3 is CASSLYQTSGADEQFF. In DNA, the CDR3 is TGCGCCAGCAGCTTGTATCAGACTAGCGGGGCCGATGAGCAGTTCTTC.